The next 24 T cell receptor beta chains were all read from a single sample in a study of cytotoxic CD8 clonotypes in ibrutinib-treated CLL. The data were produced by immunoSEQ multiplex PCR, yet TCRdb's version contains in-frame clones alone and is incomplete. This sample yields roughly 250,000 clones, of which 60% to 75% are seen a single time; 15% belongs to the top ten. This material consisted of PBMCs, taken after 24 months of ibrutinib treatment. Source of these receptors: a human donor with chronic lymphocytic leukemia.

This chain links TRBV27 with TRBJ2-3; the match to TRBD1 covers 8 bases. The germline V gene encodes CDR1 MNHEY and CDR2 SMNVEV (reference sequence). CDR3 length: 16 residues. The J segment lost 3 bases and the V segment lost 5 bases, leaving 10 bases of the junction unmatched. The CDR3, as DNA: TGTGCCAGCAGTGTACTCGGGACAGGATTTACAGATACGCAGTATTTT. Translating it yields CASSVLGTGFTDTQYF.

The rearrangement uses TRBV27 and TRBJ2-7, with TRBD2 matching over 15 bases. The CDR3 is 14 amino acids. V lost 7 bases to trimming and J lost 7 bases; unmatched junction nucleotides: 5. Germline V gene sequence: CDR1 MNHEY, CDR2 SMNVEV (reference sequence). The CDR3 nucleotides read TGTGCCAGCACCACCGGGACTAGCGGGAGGGAGCAGTACTTC. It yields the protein CASTTGTSGREQYF.

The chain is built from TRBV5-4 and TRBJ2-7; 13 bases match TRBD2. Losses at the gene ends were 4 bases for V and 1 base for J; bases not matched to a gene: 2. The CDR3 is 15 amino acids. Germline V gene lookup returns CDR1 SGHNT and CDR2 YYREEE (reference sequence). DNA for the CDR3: TGTGCCAGCAGCCCGGGACTAGCGGGGTCCTACGAGCAGTACTTC. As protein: CASSPGLAGSYEQYF.

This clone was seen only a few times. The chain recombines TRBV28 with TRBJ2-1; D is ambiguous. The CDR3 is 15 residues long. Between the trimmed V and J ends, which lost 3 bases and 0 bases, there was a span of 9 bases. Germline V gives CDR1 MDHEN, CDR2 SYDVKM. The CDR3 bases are TGTGCCAGCAGTTTGCCACAGAGCTCCTACAATGAGCAGTTCTTC. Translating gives CASSLPQSSYNEQFF.

The CDR3 region has the DNA TGTGCCAGCAGTGGCGCCGGGACAGGCGCCCCGGGGCAGTACTTC. This gives the protein CASSGAGTGAPGQYF. The rearrangement joins TRBV2 to TRBJ2-7; TRBD1 aligns across 8 bases. The CDR3 totals 15 residues. The germline V gene encodes CDR1 SNHLY and CDR2 FYNNEI. V dropped 4 bases and J dropped 9; count of bases not matched to a gene: 14.

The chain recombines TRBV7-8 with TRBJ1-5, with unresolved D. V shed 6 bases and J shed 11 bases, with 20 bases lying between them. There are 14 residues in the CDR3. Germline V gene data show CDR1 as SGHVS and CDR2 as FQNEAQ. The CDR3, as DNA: TGTGCCAGCAGTCCCCTGGAGGCTTACGTGACCCAGCATTTT. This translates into CASSPLEAYVTQHF.

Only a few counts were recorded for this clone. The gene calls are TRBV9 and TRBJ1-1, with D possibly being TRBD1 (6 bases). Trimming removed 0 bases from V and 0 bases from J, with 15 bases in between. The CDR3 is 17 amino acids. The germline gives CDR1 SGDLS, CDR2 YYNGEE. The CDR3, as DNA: TGTGCCAGCAGCGTAGCTTCACAGGGACTTGTGAACACTGAAGCTTTCTTT. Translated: CASSVASQGLVNTEAFF.

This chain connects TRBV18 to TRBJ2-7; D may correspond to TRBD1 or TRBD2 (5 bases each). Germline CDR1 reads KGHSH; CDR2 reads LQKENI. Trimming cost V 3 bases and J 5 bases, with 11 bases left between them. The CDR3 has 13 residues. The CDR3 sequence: CASSPRGTHEQYF. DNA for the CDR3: TGTGCCAGCTCACCCCGAGGGACCCACGAGCAGTACTTC.

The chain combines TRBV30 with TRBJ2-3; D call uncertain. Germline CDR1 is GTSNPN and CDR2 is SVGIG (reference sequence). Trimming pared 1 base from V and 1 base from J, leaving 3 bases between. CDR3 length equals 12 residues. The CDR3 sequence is CAWSGGTDTQYF. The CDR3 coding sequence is TGTGCCTGGAGTGGGGGCACAGATACGCAGTATTTT.

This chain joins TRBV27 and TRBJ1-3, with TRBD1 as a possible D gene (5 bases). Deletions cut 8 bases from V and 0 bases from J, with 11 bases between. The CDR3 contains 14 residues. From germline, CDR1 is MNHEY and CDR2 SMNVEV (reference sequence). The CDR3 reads CASPDRDSGNTIYF. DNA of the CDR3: TGTGCCAGCCCTGACAGAGACTCTGGAAACACCATATATTTT.

The CDR3 nucleotides read TGCGCCAGCAGCTTATGGGACGGGCGCACAGATACGCAGTATTTT. Its protein is CASSLWDGRTDTQYF. This sequence joins TRBV5-1 and TRBJ2-3, with D possibly called TRBD1 or TRBD2 (5 bases each). CDR3 length equals 15 residues. Germline V lookup: CDR1 SGHRS, CDR2 YFSETQ. The V end lost 2 bases, the J end lost 1 base, and 11 bases lay between the germline ends.

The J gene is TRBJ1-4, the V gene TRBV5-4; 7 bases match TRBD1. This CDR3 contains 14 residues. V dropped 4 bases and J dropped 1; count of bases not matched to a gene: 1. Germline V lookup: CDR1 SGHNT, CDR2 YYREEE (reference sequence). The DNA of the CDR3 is TGTGCCAGCAGCGGGACAGAAACTAATGAAAAACTGTTTTTT. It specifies CASSGTETNEKLFF.

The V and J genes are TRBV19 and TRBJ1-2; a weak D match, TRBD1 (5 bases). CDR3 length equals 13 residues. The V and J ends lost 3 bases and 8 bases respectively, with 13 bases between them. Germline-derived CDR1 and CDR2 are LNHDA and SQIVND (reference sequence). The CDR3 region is CASSIGQGSGYTF. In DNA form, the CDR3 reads TGTGCCAGTAGTATTGGGCAGGGAAGCGGCTACACCTTC.

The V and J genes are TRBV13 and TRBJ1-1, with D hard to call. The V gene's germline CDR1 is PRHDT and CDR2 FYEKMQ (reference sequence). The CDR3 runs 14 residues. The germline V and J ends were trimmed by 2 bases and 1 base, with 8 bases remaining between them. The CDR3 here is CASSLMGSNTEAFF. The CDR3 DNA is TGTGCCAGCAGCTTAATGGGGTCGAACACTGAAGCTTTCTTT.

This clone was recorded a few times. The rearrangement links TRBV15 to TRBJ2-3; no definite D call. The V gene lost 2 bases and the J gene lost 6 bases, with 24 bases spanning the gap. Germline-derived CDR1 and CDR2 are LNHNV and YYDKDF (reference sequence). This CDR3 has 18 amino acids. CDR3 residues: CATSRPSSGGRAWDTQYF. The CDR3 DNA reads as TGTGCCACCAGCAGACCCTCGTCAGGTGGTAGGGCCTGGGATACGCAGTATTTT.

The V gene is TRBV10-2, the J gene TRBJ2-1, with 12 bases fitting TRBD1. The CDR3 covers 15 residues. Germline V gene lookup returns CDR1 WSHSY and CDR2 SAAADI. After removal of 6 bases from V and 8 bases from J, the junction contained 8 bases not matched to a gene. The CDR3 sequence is CASRKGQGAGYEQFF. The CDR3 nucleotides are TGCGCCAGCAGGAAGGGACAGGGGGCGGGCTATGAGCAGTTCTTC.

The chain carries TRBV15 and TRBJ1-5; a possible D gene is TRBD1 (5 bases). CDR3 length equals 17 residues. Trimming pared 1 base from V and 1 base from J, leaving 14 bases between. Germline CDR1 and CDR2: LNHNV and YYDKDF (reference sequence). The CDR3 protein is CATSRGVTGWSNQPQHF. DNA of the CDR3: TGTGCCACCAGCAGAGGGGTCACAGGATGGAGCAATCAGCCCCAGCATTTT.

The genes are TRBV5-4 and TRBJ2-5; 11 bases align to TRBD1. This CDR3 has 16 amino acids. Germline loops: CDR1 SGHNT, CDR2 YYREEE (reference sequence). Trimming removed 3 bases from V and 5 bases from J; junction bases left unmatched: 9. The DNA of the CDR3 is TGTGCCAGCAGCTCCGGACAGGGGGCTGGGGTGGAGACCCAGTACTTC. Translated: CASSSGQGAGVETQYF. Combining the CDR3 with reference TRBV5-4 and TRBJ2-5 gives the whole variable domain ETGVTQSPTHLIKTRGQQVTLRCSSQSGHNTVSWYQQALGQGPQFIFQYYREEENGRGNFPPRFSGLQFPNYSSELNVNALELDDSALYLCASSSGQGAGVETQYFGPGTRLLVL.

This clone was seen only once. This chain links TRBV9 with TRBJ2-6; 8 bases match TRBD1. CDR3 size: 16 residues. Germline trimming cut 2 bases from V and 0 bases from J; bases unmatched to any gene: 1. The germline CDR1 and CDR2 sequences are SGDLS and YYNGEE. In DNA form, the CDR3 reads TGTGCCAGCAGCGTGGGACAGGCCTCTGGGGCCAACGTCCTGACTTTC. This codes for CASSVGQASGANVLTF.

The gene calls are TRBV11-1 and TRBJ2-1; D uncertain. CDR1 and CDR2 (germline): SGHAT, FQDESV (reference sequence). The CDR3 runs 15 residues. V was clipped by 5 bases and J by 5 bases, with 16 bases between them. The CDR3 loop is CASSNLFYGDNEQFF. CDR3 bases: TGTGCCAGCAGCAATCTATTCTACGGTGACAATGAGCAGTTCTTC.

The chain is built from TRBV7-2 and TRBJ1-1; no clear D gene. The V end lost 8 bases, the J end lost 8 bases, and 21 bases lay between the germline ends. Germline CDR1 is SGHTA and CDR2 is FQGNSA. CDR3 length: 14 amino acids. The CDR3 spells CASGLGSKAREAFF. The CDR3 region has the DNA TGTGCCAGCGGCCTAGGTAGTAAAGCGCGGGAAGCTTTCTTT. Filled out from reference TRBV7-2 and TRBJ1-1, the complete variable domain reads GAGVSQSPSNKVTEKGKDVELRCDPISGHTALYWYRQSLGQGLEFLIYFQGNSAPDKSGLPSDRFSAERTGGSVSTLTIQRTQQEDSAVYLCASGLGSKAREAFFGQGTRLTVV.

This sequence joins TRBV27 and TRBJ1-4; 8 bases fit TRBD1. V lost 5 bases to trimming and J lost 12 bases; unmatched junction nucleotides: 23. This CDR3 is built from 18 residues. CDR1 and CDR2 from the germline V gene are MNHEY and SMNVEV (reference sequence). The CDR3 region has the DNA TGTGCCAGCAGTCCATTCCCCAGCCGGACAGGGAGTATCGAGGAACTGTTTTTT. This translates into CASSPFPSRTGSIEELFF.

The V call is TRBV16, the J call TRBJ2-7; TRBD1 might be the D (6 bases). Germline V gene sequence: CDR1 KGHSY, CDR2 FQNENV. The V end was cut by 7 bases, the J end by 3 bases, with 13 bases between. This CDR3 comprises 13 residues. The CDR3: CASTIQQGYEQYF. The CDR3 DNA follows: TGTGCCAGCACCATTCAACAGGGCTACGAGCAGTACTTC.

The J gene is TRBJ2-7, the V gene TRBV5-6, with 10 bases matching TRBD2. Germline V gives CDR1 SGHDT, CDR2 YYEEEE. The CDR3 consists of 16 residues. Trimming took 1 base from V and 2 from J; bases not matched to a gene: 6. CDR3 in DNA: TGTGCCAGCAGCTTGTTGGGAGCGGGAGGGACCTACGAGCAGTACTTC. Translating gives CASSLLGAGGTYEQYF.